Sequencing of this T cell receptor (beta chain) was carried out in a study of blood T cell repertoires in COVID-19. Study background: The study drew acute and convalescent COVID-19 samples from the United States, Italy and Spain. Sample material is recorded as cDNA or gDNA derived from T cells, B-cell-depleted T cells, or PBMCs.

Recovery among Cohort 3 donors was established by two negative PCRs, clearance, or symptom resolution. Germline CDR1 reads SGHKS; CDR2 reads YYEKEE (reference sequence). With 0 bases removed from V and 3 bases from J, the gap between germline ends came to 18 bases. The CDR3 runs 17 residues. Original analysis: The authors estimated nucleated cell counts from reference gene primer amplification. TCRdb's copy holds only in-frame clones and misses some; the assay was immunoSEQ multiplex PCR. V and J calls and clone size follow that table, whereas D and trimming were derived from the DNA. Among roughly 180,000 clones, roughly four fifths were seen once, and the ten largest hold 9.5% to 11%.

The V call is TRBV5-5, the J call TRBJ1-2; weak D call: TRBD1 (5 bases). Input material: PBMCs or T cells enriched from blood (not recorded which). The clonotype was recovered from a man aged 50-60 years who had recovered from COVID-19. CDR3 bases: TGTGCCAGCAGCTTGGCCGTTCAGGGCCATCGCCACTATGGCTACACCTTC. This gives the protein CASSLAVQGHRHYGYTF.